These T cell receptor beta chains were read from a single sample in a study of blood T cell repertoires in COVID-19. The protocol was immunoSEQ multiplex PCR, while the TCRdb copy is restricted to in-frame clones and leaves out a portion. The table records around 250,000 clones, around 87% of them present only once. Input material: PBMCs or T cells enriched from blood (not recorded which). These receptors were collected from a woman aged 45-65 years who had recovered from COVID-19. Both conserved end residues are part of each CDR3. A D gene is named only where the DNA matches it firmly.

j_call d_call v_call cdr3_aa
TRBJ2-2 TRBD2 TRBV5-1 CASRTTSVTGELFF
TRBJ2-1 TRBD2 TRBV20-1 CSASPLASAYNEQFF
TRBJ2-7 TRBD1 TRBV7-2 CASSSSWDSSYEQYF
TRBJ2-5 NA TRBV19 CASSTTARQKETQYF
TRBJ2-1 TRBD2 TRBV2 CASREGAGGPLNEQFF
TRBJ2-3 NA TRBV5-1 CASSLGASAIQDTQYF
TRBJ2-2 NA TRBV19 CASSIGLTGELFF
TRBJ1-1 TRBD1 TRBV11-2 CASSSGRTGTNEAFF
TRBJ2-5 NA TRBV5-6 CASSLSARRETQYF
TRBJ2-1 NA TRBV11-3 CASSVNNEQFF
TRBJ2-7 NA TRBV9 CASSATGYEQYF
TRBJ2-1 NA TRBV6-5 CASSMWALTDNEQFF
TRBJ2-1 TRBD2 TRBV19 CASSTSGLAGRNEQFF
TRBJ1-5 TRBD1 TRBV2 CASSGDRGGNQPQHF
TRBJ1-1 TRBD1 TRBV7-9 CASSPLRDRWTEAFF
TRBJ2-2 NA TRBV29-1 CSVEKADPTTGELFF
TRBJ1-4 NA TRBV5-1 CASSLTATNEKLFF
TRBJ1-1 TRBD1 TRBV2 CASRQGRDTEAFF
TRBJ2-1 TRBD2 TRBV28 CASKSRLAGTNEQFF
TRBJ1-5 NA TRBV2 CASSAGRYSNQPQHF
TRBJ2-7 NA TRBV30 CAWSVLDEQYF
TRBJ2-3 NA TRBV5-4 CASSSEGSSTDTQYF
TRBJ2-5 TRBD1 TRBV7-6 CASSLWDREGSETQYF
TRBJ1-2 TRBD1 TRBV4-2 CASSQEGTGFDGYTF
TRBJ2-7 TRBD2 TRBV27 CASSPQLAGGAYEQYF
TRBJ1-1 NA TRBV9 CASSVVPSYTEAFF
TRBJ2-1 TRBD2 TRBV20-1 CSASEGGHFPFF
TRBJ2-7 TRBD1 TRBV5-1 CASSLMDRGQDEQYF
TRBJ2-2 TRBD2 TRBV6-5 CASAFGRTVGELFF
TRBJ2-1 TRBD2 TRBV7-2 CASSSSGGVQFF
TRBJ2-1 NA TRBV29-1 CSAAPSSYNEQFF
TRBJ1-1 NA TRBV19 CASTTGGVRTEAFF
TRBJ1-3 NA TRBV19 CASSIGTGGDTIYF
TRBJ1-4 NA TRBV28 CASSLGGQNEKLFF
TRBJ2-5 TRBD2 TRBV6-5 CASTRGGRVGETQYF
TRBJ1-2 TRBD1 TRBV11-2 CASSLAQGNGYTF
TRBJ1-1 NA TRBV10-3 CAISDPVRVGETEAFF
TRBJ2-5 NA TRBV11-2 CASSQRGETQYF
TRBJ2-5 TRBD2 TRBV30 CAWSVAGAQDQYF
TRBJ1-2 TRBD1 TRBV25-1 CASSTQGGSYGYTF